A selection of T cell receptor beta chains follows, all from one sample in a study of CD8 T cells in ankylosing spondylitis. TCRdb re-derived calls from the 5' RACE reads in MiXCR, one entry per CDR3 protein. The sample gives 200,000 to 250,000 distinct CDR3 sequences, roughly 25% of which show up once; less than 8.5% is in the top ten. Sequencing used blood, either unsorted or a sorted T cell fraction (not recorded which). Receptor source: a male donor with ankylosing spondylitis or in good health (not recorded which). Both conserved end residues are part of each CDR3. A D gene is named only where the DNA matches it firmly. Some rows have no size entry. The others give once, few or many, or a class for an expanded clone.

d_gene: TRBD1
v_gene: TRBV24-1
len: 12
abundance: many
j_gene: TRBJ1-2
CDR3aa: CATSAGGYGYTF
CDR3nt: TGTGCCACCAGTGCAGGGGGCTATGGCTACACCTTC

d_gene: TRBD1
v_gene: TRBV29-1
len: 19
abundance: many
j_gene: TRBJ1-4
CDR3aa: CSATGIGQGRSTTNEKLFF
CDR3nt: TGCAGCGCCACCGGCATTGGACAGGGGCGAAGTACAACTAATGAAAAACTGTTTTTT

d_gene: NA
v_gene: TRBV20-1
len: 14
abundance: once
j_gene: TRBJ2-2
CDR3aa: CSARVISNTGELFF
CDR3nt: TGCAGTGCTCGGGTCATATCGAACACCGGGGAGCTGTTTTTT

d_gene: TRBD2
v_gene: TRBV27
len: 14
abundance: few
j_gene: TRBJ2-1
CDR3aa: CASSSQRGYNEQFF
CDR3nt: TGTGCCAGCAGTTCTCAGCGGGGATACAATGAGCAGTTCTTC

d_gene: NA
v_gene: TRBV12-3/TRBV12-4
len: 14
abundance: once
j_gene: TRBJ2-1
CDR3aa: CASSLASGGYEQFF
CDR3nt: TGTGCCAGCAGTTTAGCGTCAGGGGGGTATGAGCAGTTCTTC

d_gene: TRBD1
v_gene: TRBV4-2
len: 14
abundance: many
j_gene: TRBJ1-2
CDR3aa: CASSQPGQKDGYTF
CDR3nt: TGTGCCAGCAGCCAGCCGGGACAGAAGGATGGCTACACCTTC

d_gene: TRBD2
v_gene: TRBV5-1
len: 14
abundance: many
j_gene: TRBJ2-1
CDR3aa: CASSRGGTYNEQFF
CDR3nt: TGCGCCAGCAGTAGGGGAGGGACCTACAATGAGCAGTTCTTC

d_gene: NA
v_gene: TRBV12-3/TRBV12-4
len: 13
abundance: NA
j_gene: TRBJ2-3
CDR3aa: CASSFTAADTQYF
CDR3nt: TGTGCCAGCAGTTTTACAGCAGCAGATACGCAGTATTTT

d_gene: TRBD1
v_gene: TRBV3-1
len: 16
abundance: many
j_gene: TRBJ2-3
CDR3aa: CASSQGTGFSTDTQYF
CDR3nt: TGTGCCAGCAGCCAGGGGACAGGGTTTAGCACAGATACGCAGTATTTT

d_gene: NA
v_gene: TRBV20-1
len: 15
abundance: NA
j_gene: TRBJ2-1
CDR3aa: CSAPPGDFLMNEQFF
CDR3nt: TGCAGTGCTCCCCCCGGGGACTTTTTGATGAATGAGCAGTTCTTC

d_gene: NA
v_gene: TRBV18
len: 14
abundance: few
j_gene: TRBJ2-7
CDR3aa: CASSPLPGDYEQYF
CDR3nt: TGTGCCAGCTCACCACTCCCCGGGGACTACGAGCAGTACTTC

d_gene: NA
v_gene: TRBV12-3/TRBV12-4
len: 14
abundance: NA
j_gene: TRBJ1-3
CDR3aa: CASGAGEFGNTIYF
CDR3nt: TGTGCCAGCGGTGCAGGGGAATTCGGAAACACCATATATTTT

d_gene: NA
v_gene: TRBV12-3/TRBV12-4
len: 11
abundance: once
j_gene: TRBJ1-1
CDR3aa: CASSSRSEAFF
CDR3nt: TGTGCCAGCAGTTCCCGCAGTGAAGCTTTCTTT

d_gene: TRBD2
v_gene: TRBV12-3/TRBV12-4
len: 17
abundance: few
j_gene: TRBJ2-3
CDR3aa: CASSLGTSGISTDTQYF
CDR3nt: TGTGCCAGCAGTTTGGGGACTAGCGGGATAAGCACAGATACGCAGTATTTT

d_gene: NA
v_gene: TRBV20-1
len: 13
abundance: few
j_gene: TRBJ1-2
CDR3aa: CSASYWGDDGYTF
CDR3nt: TGCAGTGCTAGTTACTGGGGTGACGATGGCTACACCTTC

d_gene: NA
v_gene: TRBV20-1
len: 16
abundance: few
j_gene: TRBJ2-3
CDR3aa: CSAYTPTFDATDTQYF
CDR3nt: TGCAGTGCCTACACTCCGACATTCGATGCCACAGATACGCAGTATTTT

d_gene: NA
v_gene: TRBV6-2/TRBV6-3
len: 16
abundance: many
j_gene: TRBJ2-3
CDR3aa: CASSYSPSSGTDTQYF
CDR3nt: TGTGCCAGCAGTTACTCGCCGTCTAGCGGCACAGATACGCAGTATTTT

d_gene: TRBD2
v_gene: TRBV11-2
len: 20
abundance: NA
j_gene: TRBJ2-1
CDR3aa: CASRSSPGLAGISSYNEQFF
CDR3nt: TGTGCCAGCAGGAGTAGTCCGGGACTAGCGGGAATTAGCTCCTACAATGAGCAGTTCTTC

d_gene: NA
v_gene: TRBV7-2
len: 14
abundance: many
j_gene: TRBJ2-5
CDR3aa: CASSLGAGRETQYF
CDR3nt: TGTGCCAGCAGCTTAGGGGCAGGGAGAGAGACCCAGTACTTC

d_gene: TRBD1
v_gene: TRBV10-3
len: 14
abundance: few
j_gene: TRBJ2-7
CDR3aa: CAISGTGRYYEQYF
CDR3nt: TGTGCCATCAGCGGGACAGGGAGGTACTACGAGCAGTACTTC